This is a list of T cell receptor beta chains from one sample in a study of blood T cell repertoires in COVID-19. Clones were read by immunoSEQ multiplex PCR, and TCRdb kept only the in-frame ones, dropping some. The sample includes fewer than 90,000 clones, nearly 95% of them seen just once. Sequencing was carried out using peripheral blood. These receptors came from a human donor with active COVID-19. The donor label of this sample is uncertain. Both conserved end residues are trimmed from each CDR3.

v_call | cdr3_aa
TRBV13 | ASTDRQGFDEQY
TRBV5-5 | ASPRTGDVTGANVLT
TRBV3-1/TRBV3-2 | ASSSYQGKESPLH
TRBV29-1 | SVQQGNSEAF
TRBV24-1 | ATSDSGQGAGEPQH
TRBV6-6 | ASSQTLRGGYIDEQY
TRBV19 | ASSLSASVTEQF
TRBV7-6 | ASSLGGNPNTGELF
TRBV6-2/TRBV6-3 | ASSSTSGLVDEQF
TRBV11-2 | ASSLVDRLTSTDTQY
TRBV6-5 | ASRGGTEKQPQH
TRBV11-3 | ASSLRGTGPNIQY
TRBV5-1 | ASSLSGSSTDTQY
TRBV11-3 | ASSYRAGGPDTQY
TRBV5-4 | ASSLVLGASTYNEQF
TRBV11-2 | ASSLVGGSYEQY
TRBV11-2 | ASSPPRKGSGAF
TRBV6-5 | ASSSPGAEAF
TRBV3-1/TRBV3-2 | ASSQDTLAGVSEQY
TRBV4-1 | ASSQVAGANTGELF
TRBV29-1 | SSAAEAQY
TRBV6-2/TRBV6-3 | ASSYSGSYYEQY
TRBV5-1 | ASSLAVLGVSEKLF
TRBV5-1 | ASSKGAGNEKLF
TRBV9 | ASSVGPGKTEAF
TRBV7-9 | ASSQGLAGGVYEQY
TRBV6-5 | ASSSTALSGQY
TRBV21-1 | ASSKVQGAEYEQY
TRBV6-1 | ASSAPATGGNSPLH
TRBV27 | ASSLRRTGELF
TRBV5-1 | ASSSQDRTNSGYT
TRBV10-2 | ASSEARSQF
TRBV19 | ASKRSGNDRTSGNTIY
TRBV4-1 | ASRPNFGGESSGANVLT
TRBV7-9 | ASSLARGTTLTSYEQY
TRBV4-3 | ASSQGSASGTNEKLF
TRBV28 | ASKLAGGPSSYNEQF
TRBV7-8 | ASRAGGDRRTQY
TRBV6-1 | ASSEAQGGIYEQY
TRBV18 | ASSPVAGSYNEQF
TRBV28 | ASSFTGQGGTGANVLT
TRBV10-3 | AISERTGINEQY
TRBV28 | ASSFSAGTGNTIY
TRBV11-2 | ASSFKGGDTGELF
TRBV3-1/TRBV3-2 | ASSQYALDSYEQY
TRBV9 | ASSRAGQRQPQH
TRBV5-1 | ASSPQGIVNEQF
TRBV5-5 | ASSLELYGYT
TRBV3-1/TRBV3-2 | ASSQKGGYTEAF
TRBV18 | ASSQTATETQY
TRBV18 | ASSPSSSGSLDTQY
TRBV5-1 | ASSLGQGVDEQY
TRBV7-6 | ASSQGLADYRYQETQY
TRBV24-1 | ATEGRVGTGELF